This paragraph covers one TCR beta chain sequence. Its antigen remains unidentified. TCR beta CDR3 regions were amplified from RNA. HTBI primers drove first-round RT-PCR of the TCR CDR3. TCRdb called the multiplex PCR reads again in MiXCR, with one record for every CDR3 protein. This sample has 300,000 to 500,000 distinct CDR3 sequences; over 13% occur once, and the top ten carry approximately 29%. The data stem from a study of T cells in Graves' hyperthyroidism and ophthalmopathy. Study-wide findings and caveats: In the analysis, a 13 V-J model separated ophthalmopathy from stable hyperthyroidism.

Germline trimming cut 3 bases from V and 8 bases from J; bases unmatched to any gene: 8. CDR1 and CDR2 (germline): LNHNV, YYDKDF (reference sequence). This CDR3 is 15 amino acids long. Sequencing was carried out using blood. The TCR comes from a man aged 45-60 years with Graves' ophthalmopathy. The V and J genes are TRBV15 and TRBJ2-1; 9 bases fit TRBD1. DNA of the CDR3: TGTGCCACCAGCAGCACAGGGGGCCGGTCTTATGAGCAGTTCTTC. Translated: CATSSTGGRSYEQFF.